These T cell receptor beta chains were read from a single sample in a study of T cell changes during pregnancy in multiple sclerosis. The repertoire was sequenced with immunoSEQ multiplex PCR; TCRdb's copy has only in-frame clones and lacks some. The sample contains about 36,000 clones, 91% of which appear only once. Here the sequenced sample was CD4+ T cells from peripheral blood mononuclear cells, taken in the second trimester of pregnancy. Receptor source: a female donor in good health, enrolled as a control in a pregnancy study. Each CDR3 is given with its conserved first and last residue. The order of the fields is V gene, J gene, D gene, clone size, CDR3 DNA, CDR3 protein. A D gene is named only where the DNA matches it firmly. The listing skips clone size in some rows; elsewhere it reads once, few, many or a size class.

>TRBV19|TRBJ2-5|TRBD2|.
TGTGCCAGTAGTCCAGCCTGGGCGGGGGGGCCGAGGGAGGAGACCCAGTACTTC
CASSPAWAGGPREETQYF
>TRBV11-2|TRBJ2-3|TRBD1|.
TGTGCCAGCAGCCCCGGACAGGGGAGGGCAGATACGCAGTATTTT
CASSPGQGRADTQYF
>TRBV28|TRBJ2-3|TRBD2|once
TGTGCCAGCAGTGGGGGGGGGAGCGAAGATACGCAGTATTTT
CASSGGGSEDTQYF
>TRBV30|TRBJ1-1|.|.
TGTGCCTGGAGTGTACTTGAGAACACTGAAGCTTTCTTT
CAWSVLENTEAFF
>TRBV5-1|TRBJ2-5|TRBD2|.
TGCGCCAGCAGCACCGGACTAGCGGGGCAAGAGACCCAGTACTTC
CASSTGLAGQETQYF
>TRBV15|TRBJ1-5|.|.
TGTGCCACCAGCACCCGACAGGCGAATCAGCCCCAGCATTTT
CATSTRQANQPQHF
>TRBV6-6|TRBJ2-3|.|once
TGTGCCAGCAGTACTAGCTCAGATACGCAGTATTTT
CASSTSSDTQYF
>TRBV6-6|TRBJ1-2|TRBD1|.
TGTGCCAGCAGTTACTCGAGGGGACAGGGTCTTGATGGCTACACCTTC
CASSYSRGQGLDGYTF
>TRBV7-8|TRBJ1-5|.|.
TGTGCCAGCAGCTTAGGGGGGGGCTTCAACATCCCCCAGCCCCAGCATTTT
CASSLGGGFNIPQPQHF
>TRBV7-6|TRBJ1-5|.|once
TGTGCCAGCAGCGAGGGGGGGTCGCAAAGCAATCAGCCCCAGCATTTT
CASSEGGSQSNQPQHF
>TRBV7-8|TRBJ1-6|.|.
TGTGCCAGCAGCTTAGCCCAGTCGTCACCCCTCCACTTT
CASSLAQSSPLHF
>TRBV5-6|TRBJ1-2|.|.
TGTGCCAGCAGCTTACAGGGACCCAGGGGCTACACCTTC
CASSLQGPRGYTF
>TRBV9|TRBJ1-1|.|.
TGTGCCAGCAGCCCTTACCGGGGGGTAAACACTGAAGCTTTCTTT
CASSPYRGVNTEAFF
>TRBV5-1|TRBJ2-5|.|.
TGCGCCAGCAGCTTGGCCGGGGGGCAGGGCCAAGAGACCCAGTACTTC
CASSLAGGQGQETQYF
>TRBV6-1|TRBJ1-1|.|.
TGTGCCAGCAGTACCGACAATTTCGGTGAAGCTTTCTTT
CASSTDNFGEAFF
>TRBV18|TRBJ2-7|.|once
TGTGCCAGCTCACCCGGACAGCACTTGACCTACGAGCAGTACTTC
CASSPGQHLTYEQYF
>TRBV5-4|TRBJ1-1|TRBD1|.
TGTGCCAGCAGCTTGCGGCTAACAGGGGCTGAAGCTTTCTTT
CASSLRLTGAEAFF
>TRBV5-6|TRBJ2-7|TRBD1|.
TGTGCCAGCAGCTTAGGGGGCTTACTCTACGAGCAGTACTTC
CASSLGGLLYEQYF
>TRBV2|TRBJ2-5|TRBD1|.
TGTGCCAGCAGGGGGGACAGGGCAGGGACCCAGTACTTC
CASRGDRAGTQYF
>TRBV11-2|TRBJ2-5|TRBD2|.
TGTGCCAGCAGCTTACGGTTAGCGGGGGCGGTGGAGACCCAGTACTTC
CASSLRLAGAVETQYF
>TRBV5-8|TRBJ1-5|.|few
TGTGCCAGCAGGATAGAAGGGGCTGAAAATCAGCCCCAGCATTTT
CASRIEGAENQPQHF
>TRBV6-1|TRBJ2-5|TRBD1|.
TGTGCCAGCAGTGACTTACAGGGGAACCAAGAGACCCAGTACTTC
CASSDLQGNQETQYF